This T cell receptor (beta chain) is from a study of a mutant IDH1 vaccine in newly diagnosed glioma. Study context: The treated group averaged approximately 42 years old and was roughly 60% male, roughly 40% female. The study held visit V12 at week 35 and visit V13 at week 47.

Here immunoSEQ multiplex PCR was the method, and the copy in TCRdb shows in-frame clones only, minus some. The table includes some 70,000 clones, 84% detected once. The CDR3 is 15 amino acids. The germline gives CDR1 SGDLS, CDR2 YYNGEE. The ends lost 4 bases at V and 2 bases at J; junction bases unmatched: 9. Details on this clone: As yet, its antigen is unknown.

Time point described: week 35, safety follow-up. Every vaccine dose comprised 300 ug of mutant IDH1 20-mer peptide plus topical imiquimod. Material: PBMCs, obtained from a glioma patient whose treatment included an IDH1 peptide vaccine. The rearrangement joins TRBV9 to TRBJ2-7; 7 bases fit TRBD1. The sequence was obtained from a man between 18 and 35 years old with glioma. The chain's CDR3 is CASSSTGTAPYEQYF. CDR3 DNA sequence: TGTGCCAGCAGCTCTACCGGGACAGCTCCCTACGAGCAGTACTTC.